These 9 T cell receptor beta chains were all obtained from the same sample, sequenced in a study of blood T cell repertoires in COVID-19. The assay was immunoSEQ multiplex PCR, and TCRdb's table has in-frame clones only and misses some. The sample lists tens of thousands of clones, nearly 85% occurring once. Sequenced material: peripheral blood. These receptors were obtained from a man between 35 and 55 years old with acute or convalescent COVID-19.

V is TRBV5-1 and J is TRBJ1-1, with D possibly being TRBD1 (6 bases). Germline CDR1 SGHRS, CDR2 YFSETQ. V was pared by 3 bases and J by 1 base, with 10 bases between. CDR3 size: 14 residues. The CDR3 nucleotides are TGCGCCAGCAGCTCGGGACACCGGAACACTGAAGCTTTCTTT. Its translation: CASSSGHRNTEAFF.

The J gene is TRBJ1-1, the V gene TRBV6-5; D uncertain. The V and J ends lost 6 bases and 5 bases respectively, with 13 bases between them. The CDR3 spans 13 residues. The germline gives CDR1 MNHEY, CDR2 SVGAGI. DNA for the CDR3: TGTGCCAGCAGCTTGGGCTTTCGGACTGAAGCTTTCTTT. Its protein product is CASSLGFRTEAFF.

This chain connects TRBV5-5 to TRBJ2-2, with 9 bases lining up with TRBD1. CDR3 length: 17 amino acids. CDR1 is SGHKS, CDR2 YYEKEE, per germline (reference sequence). The junction had 12 bases not matched to a gene; V was cut back by 9 bases and J by 0 bases. The CDR3 DNA reads TGTGCCACCGGGACAGGGTCCTACTCCTCGAACACCGGGGAGCTGTTTTTT. Encoded protein: CATGTGSYSSNTGELFF.

The genes are TRBV5-1 and TRBJ1-5, with unresolved D. Germline V CDR1 and CDR2: SGHRS, YFSETQ. V lost 1 base to trimming and J lost 4 bases, with 6 bases between them. The CDR3 spans 13 residues. In DNA form, the CDR3 reads TGCGCCAGCAGCTTGACAACAAATCAGCCCCAGCATTTT. This gives the protein CASSLTTNQPQHF.

This clone was seen once. This sequence joins TRBV19 and TRBJ1-2, with D perhaps TRBD1 (6 bases). From germline, CDR1 is LNHDA and CDR2 SQIVND (reference sequence). The CDR3 loop spans 13 amino acids. Trimming took off 5 bases at V and 7 bases at J, with 14 bases between the two ends. The CDR3 coding sequence is TGTGCCAGTAGTTCACAGGGTCTCGGTGGCTACACCTTC. Translation gives CASSSQGLGGYTF. The whole variable domain, remainder taken from reference TRBV19 and TRBJ1-2, is DGGITQSPKYLFRKEGQNVTLSCEQNLNHDAMYWYRQDPGQGLRLIYYSQIVNDFQKGDIAEGYSVSREKKESFPLTVTSAQKNPTAFYLCASSSQGLGGYTFGSGTRLTVV.

The chain uses TRBV7-2 and TRBJ2-6; D not resolved. The ends were cut back, 7 bases at V and 4 bases at J, with 20 bases in the middle. This CDR3 has 17 residues. Germline values: CDR1 SGHTA, CDR2 FQGNSA. This chain's CDR3 is CASTYLGVSAGANVLTF. As DNA, the CDR3 is TGTGCCAGCACCTATCTGGGCGTCTCAGCCGGGGCCAACGTCCTGACTTTC.

The V call is TRBV3-1 (or the pseudogene TRBV3-2), the J call TRBJ1-1; the D gene is possibly TRBD1 (5 bases). V was pared by 4 bases and J by 4 bases, with 7 bases between. Germline V gene lookup returns CDR1 LGHDT and CDR2 YNNKEL (reference sequence). This CDR3 comprises 12 residues. The CDR3 DNA sequence: TGTGCCAGCAGCCGGGGGGGCACTGAAGCTTTCTTT. Its translation is CASSRGGTEAFF.

The genes are TRBV30 and TRBJ1-4; 7 bases map to TRBD1. With V trimmed by 0 bases and J by 8 bases, 9 bases remained unmatched. Germline V CDR1 and CDR2: GTSNPN, SVGIG (reference sequence). The length of the CDR3 is 15 residues. The CDR3 bases are TGTGCCTGGAGTGTAGGGGGCATTGGAGGGGAAAAACTGTTTTTT. This translates into CAWSVGGIGGEKLFF.

The J gene is TRBJ1-2, the V gene TRBV5-1; 9 bases match TRBD1. The length of the CDR3 is 14 residues. In germline, CDR1 is SGHRS, CDR2 YFSETQ. The trim removed 4 bases at V and 4 bases at J, leaving 5 bases unmatched. CDR3 sequence: CASSAGQGSYGYTF. CDR3 nucleotides: TGCGCCAGCAGCGCGGGACAGGGAAGCTATGGCTACACCTTC.